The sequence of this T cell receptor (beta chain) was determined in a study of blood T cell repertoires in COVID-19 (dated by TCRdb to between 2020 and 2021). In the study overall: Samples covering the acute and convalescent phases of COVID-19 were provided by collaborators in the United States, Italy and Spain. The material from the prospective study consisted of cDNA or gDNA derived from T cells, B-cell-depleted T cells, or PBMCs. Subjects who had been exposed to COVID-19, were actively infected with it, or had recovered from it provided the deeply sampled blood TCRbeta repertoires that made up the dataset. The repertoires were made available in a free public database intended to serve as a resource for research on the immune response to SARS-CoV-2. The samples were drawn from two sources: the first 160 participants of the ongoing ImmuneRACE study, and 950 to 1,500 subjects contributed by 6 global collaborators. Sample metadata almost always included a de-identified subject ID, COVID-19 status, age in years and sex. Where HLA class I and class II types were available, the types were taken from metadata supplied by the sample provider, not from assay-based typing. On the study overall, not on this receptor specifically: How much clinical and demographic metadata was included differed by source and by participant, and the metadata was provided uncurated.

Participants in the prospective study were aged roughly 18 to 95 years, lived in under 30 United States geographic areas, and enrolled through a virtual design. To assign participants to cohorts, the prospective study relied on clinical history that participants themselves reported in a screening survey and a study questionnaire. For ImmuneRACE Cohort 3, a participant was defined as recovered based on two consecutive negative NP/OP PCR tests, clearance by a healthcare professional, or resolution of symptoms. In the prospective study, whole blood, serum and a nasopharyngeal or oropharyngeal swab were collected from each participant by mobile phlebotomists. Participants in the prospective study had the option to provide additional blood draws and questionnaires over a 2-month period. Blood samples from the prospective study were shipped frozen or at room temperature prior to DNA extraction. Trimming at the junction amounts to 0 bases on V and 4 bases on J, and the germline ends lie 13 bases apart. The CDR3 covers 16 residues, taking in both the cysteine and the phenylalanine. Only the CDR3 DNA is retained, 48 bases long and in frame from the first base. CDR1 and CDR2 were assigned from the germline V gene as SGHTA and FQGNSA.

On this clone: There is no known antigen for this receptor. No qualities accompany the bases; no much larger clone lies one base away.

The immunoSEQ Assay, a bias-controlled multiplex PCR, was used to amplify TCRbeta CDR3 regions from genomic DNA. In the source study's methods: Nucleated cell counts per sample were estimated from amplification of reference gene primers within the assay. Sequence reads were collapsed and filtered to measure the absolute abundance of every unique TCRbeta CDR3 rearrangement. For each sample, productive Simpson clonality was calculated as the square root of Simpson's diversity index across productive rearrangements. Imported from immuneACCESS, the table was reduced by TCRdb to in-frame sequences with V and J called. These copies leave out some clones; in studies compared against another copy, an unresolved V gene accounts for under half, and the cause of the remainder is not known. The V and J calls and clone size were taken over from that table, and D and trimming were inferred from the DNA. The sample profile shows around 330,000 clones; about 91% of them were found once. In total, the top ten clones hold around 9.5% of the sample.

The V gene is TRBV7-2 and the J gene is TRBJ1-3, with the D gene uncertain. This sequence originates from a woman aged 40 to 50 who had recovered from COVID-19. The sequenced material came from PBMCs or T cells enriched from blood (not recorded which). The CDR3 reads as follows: CASSLAGRSGGNTIYF. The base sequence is TGTGCCAGCAGCTTAGCGGGCAGGAGCGGAGGAAACACCATATATTTT.